This TCR beta chain was found in a study of T cell changes during pregnancy in multiple sclerosis. CDR1 SGHAT and CDR2 FQNNGV come from the germline V gene. The CDR3 sequence is 13 residues long. V was pared by 3 bases and J by 7 bases, with 4 bases of the junction left unmatched. Only in-frame clones appear in the TCRdb table, and some are missing; sequencing was by immunoSEQ multiplex PCR. The data show about 59,000 clones, about 94% seen once. Material: CD8+ T cells from peripheral blood mononuclear cells, obtained after pregnancy. The J gene is TRBJ1-1, the V gene TRBV11-2, with 8 bases that match TRBD1. The sequence came from a female donor with multiple sclerosis, enrolled in a pregnancy study. The CDR3 protein is CASSLTGVDEAFF. CDR3 DNA: TGTGCCAGCAGCTTGACAGGGGTAGATGAAGCTTTCTTT.